These 3 T cell receptor beta chains were all obtained from the same sample, sequenced in a study of blood T cell repertoires in COVID-19 (TCRdb year 2020). Receptors were amplified or captured by the immunoSEQ multiplex PCR assay. Sourced from immuneACCESS, this table was stored by TCRdb with only in-frame sequences that have V and J called. A share of the clones is absent; for the studies checked, an unresolved V gene accounts for under half, and the remainder has no known explanation. The sample table records over 110,000 clones; roughly 88% of these occur just once. Over 1.5% of the sample comes from the top ten. The sample comprised peripheral blood. Source of these receptors: a man between 70 and 80 years old with acute or convalescent COVID-19.

The gene calls are TRBV6-6 and TRBJ2-5; maybe TRBD2 (6 bases). The CDR3 runs to 13 residues. Germline loops: CDR1 MNHNY, CDR2 SVGAGI (reference sequence). Trimming removed 7 bases at V and 5 bases at J, with 14 bases between. CDR3 sequence reads: CASKRVAEETQYF. The CDR3 DNA reads TGTGCCAGCAAGCGGGTCGCGGAGGAGACCCAGTACTTC.

The chain employs TRBV21-1 and TRBJ2-2; the table gives TRBD2 as D, unverified against the DNA. TRBV21-1 is tagged as a pseudogene. The CDR3 contains 18 residues. CDR3 region: CASSKNTSGREGTGELFF. CDR3 DNA sequence: TGTGCCAGCAGCAAAAATACGAGTGGGAGGGAGGGCACCGGGGAGCTGTTTTTT.

The gene calls are TRBV27 and TRBJ1-2, with TRBD1 as a possible D gene (6 bases). Germline-derived CDR1 and CDR2 are MNHEY and SMNVEV (reference sequence). The CDR3 runs to 17 residues. V was shortened by 0 bases and J by 4 bases, with 18 bases between the two germline ends. The CDR3 region has the DNA TGTGCCAGCAGTTTATCCTCAAGGGGGGGCGCAAGCTATGGCTACACCTTC. This codes for CASSLSSRGGASYGYTF.